These 4 T cell receptor beta chains came from one sample sequenced in a study of Ad26.COV2.S vaccination and SARS-CoV-2 variants. Repertoires were generated with immunoSEQ multiplex PCR, while TCRdb's copy carries only in-frame clones and drops some. Of fewer than 400,000 clones detected, 75% to 90% appear once; the ten largest clones hold approximately 1.9%. The treatment denotes: 15 to 20 received Ad26.COV2.S at low or high dose, single or two shots; about 5 received placebo; per-sample allocation not given. Sampling took place 63 days after the first vaccine or placebo injection. The input for sequencing was peripheral blood, taken in a trial of Ad26.COV2.S vaccine versus placebo. These receptor sequences come from a person aged 18-60 years who received the Ad26.COV2.S COVID-19 vaccine or a placebo.

The gene calls are TRBV28 and TRBJ1-4; the match to TRBD1 covers 7 bases. This CDR3 is 15 amino acids long. Per the germline V gene, CDR1 is MDHEN and CDR2 is SYDVKM. With 6 bases clipped from V and 8 bases from J, the junction kept 12 bases outside the gene matches. The CDR3 nucleotides read TGTGCCAGCAGAACCGGGACGCGGGGACAGGAAAAACTGTTTTTT. Its translation is CASRTGTRGQEKLFF.

The chain combines TRBV18 with TRBJ1-4, with D possibly TRBD1 on 6 matching bases. The CDR3 is 17 amino acids. Trimming pared 3 bases from V and 3 bases from J, leaving 17 bases between. From germline, CDR1 is KGHSH and CDR2 LQKENI. The CDR3 is CASSPLNAQGSNEKLFF. CDR3 nucleotides: TGTGCCAGCTCACCCTTAAATGCACAGGGATCTAATGAAAAACTGTTTTTT.

The chain combines TRBV28 with TRBJ2-3, with 8 bases matching TRBD2. Trimming cost V 6 bases and J 3 bases; bases outside gene matches: 23. Per the germline V gene, CDR1 is MDHEN and CDR2 is SYDVKM. CDR3 length: 20 residues. This CDR3 reads CASRPYPGLDWGGMTDTQYF. The CDR3 nucleotides read TGTGCCAGCAGACCCTACCCGGGACTAGACTGGGGGGGCATGACAGATACGCAGTATTTT.

The rearrangement joins TRBV28 to TRBJ2-5; 8 bases match TRBD2. The J segment lost 5 bases and the V segment lost 8 bases, leaving 4 bases of the junction unmatched. CDR3 length: 12 residues. Germline V lookup: CDR1 MDHEN, CDR2 SYDVKM. This chain's CDR3 is CASGTSGETQYF. The CDR3 region has the DNA TGTGCCAGCGGTACTAGCGGCGAGACCCAGTACTTC.